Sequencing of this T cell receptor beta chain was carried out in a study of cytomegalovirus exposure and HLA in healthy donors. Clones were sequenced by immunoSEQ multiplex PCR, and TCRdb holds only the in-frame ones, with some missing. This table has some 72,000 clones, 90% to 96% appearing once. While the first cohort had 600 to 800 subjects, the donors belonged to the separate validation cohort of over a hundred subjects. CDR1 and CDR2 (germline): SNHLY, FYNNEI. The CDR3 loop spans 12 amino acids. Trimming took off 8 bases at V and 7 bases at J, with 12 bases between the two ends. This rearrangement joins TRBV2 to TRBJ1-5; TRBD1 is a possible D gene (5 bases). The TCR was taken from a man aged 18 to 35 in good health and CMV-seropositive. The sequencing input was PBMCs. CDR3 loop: CASGGAGQPQHF. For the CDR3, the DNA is TGTGCCAGCGGAGGGGCTGGGCAGCCCCAGCATTTT.